Presented here are 29 T cell receptor beta chains from one specimen sequenced in a study of blood T cell repertoires in COVID-19. Clones were read by immunoSEQ multiplex PCR, and TCRdb kept only the in-frame ones, dropping some. This table has 150,000 to 200,000 clones, roughly 87% appearing once. Material for sequencing was PBMCs or T cells enriched from blood (not recorded which). The receptor source for this set is a human donor with acute COVID-19. The donor label of this sample is uncertain.

V is TRBV7-2 and J is TRBJ1-5; TRBD1 might be the D (5 bases). This CDR3 has 14 amino acids. Trimming stripped 5 bases from V and 7 bases from J, with 15 bases between. CDR1 and CDR2 from the germline V gene are SGHTA and FQGNSA. The chain's CDR3 is CASSQSRGGQPQHF. DNA for the CDR3: TGTGCCAGCAGCCAGAGCCGCGGGGGACAGCCCCAGCATTTT.

This rearrangement joins TRBV6-5 to TRBJ2-1; D gene ambiguous. The V end was cut by 6 bases, the J end by 0 bases, with 12 bases between. Per germline, CDR1 MNHEY and CDR2 SVGAGI. The CDR3 sequence is 15 residues long. CDR3 coding DNA: TGTGCCAGCAGGTCCTTGTTGAGCTCCTACAATGAGCAGTTCTTC. Protein sequence: CASRSLLSSYNEQFF.

The rearrangement uses TRBV27 and TRBJ1-2, with no clear D. Germline V gives CDR1 MNHEY, CDR2 SMNVEV (reference sequence). Trimming removed 7 bases at V and 7 bases at J, with 10 bases between. The CDR3 loop spans 11 amino acids. The CDR3 protein is CASKAGGGYTF. The CDR3 DNA sequence: TGTGCCAGCAAAGCAGGAGGTGGCTACACCTTC.

This chain uses TRBV7-3 with TRBJ1-1, with 10 positions matching TRBD1. Trimming removed 5 bases from V and 5 bases from J; junction bases left unmatched: 8. CDR1 and CDR2 from the germline V gene are SGHTA and FQGTGA. The CDR3 is 15 residues long. The CDR3 protein is CASSPTGQGLTEAFF. CDR3 coding DNA: TGTGCCAGCAGCCCGACGGGACAGGGGCTGACTGAAGCTTTCTTT.

This rearrangement joins TRBV18 to TRBJ2-5; TRBD2 matches 14 bases. This CDR3 is 16 amino acids long. The V gene end was trimmed by 3 bases and the J gene end by 5 bases; junction bases not matched to a gene: 5. The germline CDR1 and CDR2 sequences are KGHSH and LQKENI. CDR3 DNA: TGTGCCAGCTCACCGACTAGCGGGGGGGGGACGGAGACCCAGTACTTC. Residues: CASSPTSGGGTETQYF.

The rearrangement uses TRBV2 and TRBJ2-1; D is perhaps TRBD2 (5 bases). V gave up 10 bases and J gave up 3 bases, with 13 bases separating them. Germline CDR1 SNHLY, CDR2 FYNNEI. There are 13 residues in the CDR3. This CDR3 is CATSAVDYNEQFF. The CDR3 nucleotides read TGTGCCACCTCAGCGGTGGACTACAATGAGCAGTTCTTC.

This chain joins TRBV19 and TRBJ2-7, with a possible D match to TRBD2 (6 bases). V lost 1 base, J lost 2 bases, and 12 bases lay in between. CDR3 size: 15 residues. Germline assignment: CDR1 LNHDA and CDR2 SQIVND (reference sequence). The CDR3 nucleotides read TGTGCCAGTAGTATAGGCGGGATGGGCACCTACGAGCAGTACTTC. Amino acid sequence: CASSIGGMGTYEQYF.

This rearrangement joins TRBV6-1 to TRBJ1-5; a possible D gene is TRBD1 (5 bases). Germline CDR1 reads MNHNS; CDR2 reads SASEGT. Between the trimmed V and J ends, which lost 4 bases and 3 bases, there was a span of 16 bases. The CDR3 contains 16 residues. CDR3 nucleotides: TGTGCCAGCAGTGGTGCCGTAGGACACCCCAATCAGCCCCAGCATTTT. As protein: CASSGAVGHPNQPQHF.

This chain's CDR3 is CATSDFRGGGTGELFF. The CDR3 DNA reads as TGTGCCACCAGTGATTTTCGGGGGGGCGGAACCGGGGAGCTGTTTTTT. V is TRBV24-1 and J is TRBJ2-2; 8 bases align to TRBD2. V was pared by 1 base and J by 5 bases, with 5 bases of the junction left unmatched. CDR1 is KGHDR and CDR2 is SFDVKD in the germline V gene. There are 16 residues in the CDR3.

The chain couples TRBV19 to TRBJ1-1, with 7 positions matching TRBD1. V dropped 5 bases and J dropped 3; count of bases not matched to a gene: 3. The CDR3 length is 13 residues. CDR1 and CDR2 (germline): LNHDA, SQIVND (reference sequence). The CDR3 bases are TGTGCCAGTAGTGCGGGACAGTACACTGAAGCTTTCTTT. Translating gives CASSAGQYTEAFF.

The rearrangement links TRBV19 to TRBJ1-5; possible D gene TRBD1, 5 bases. The CDR3 contains 14 residues. CDR1 is LNHDA and CDR2 is SQIVND in the germline V gene (reference sequence). With 6 bases removed from V and 2 bases from J, the gap between germline ends came to 11 bases. The CDR3, as DNA: TGTGCCAGTAGGCAGGGTCTGGGCAATCAGCCCCAGCATTTT. Protein: CASRQGLGNQPQHF.

The CDR3 DNA sequence: TGTGCCATCAGTGGGGGGGACAGGGACACCTATAGCAATCAGCCCCAGCATTTT. It yields the protein CAISGGDRDTYSNQPQHF. V gene TRBV10-3 combines with J gene TRBJ1-5; 9 nucleotides line up with TRBD1. The CDR3 runs 18 residues. The V and J ends lost 4 bases and 0 bases, in that order; junction bases with no gene match: 10. In germline, CDR1 is ENHRY, CDR2 SYGVKD.

The V gene is TRBV7-6, the J gene TRBJ2-2; 9 nucleotides align to TRBD1. The germline CDR1 and CDR2 sequences are SGHVS and FNYEAQ. The CDR3 totals 15 residues. J was trimmed by 5 bases and V by 6 bases; bases with no gene match: 7. The CDR3 region is CASSSRDRDTGELFF. Written as DNA, the CDR3 is TGTGCCAGCAGTTCCCGGGACAGGGATACCGGGGAGCTGTTTTTT.

The rearrangement links TRBV27 to TRBJ2-5; possibly TRBD2 for D (6 bases). CDR1 and CDR2 (germline): MNHEY, SMNVEV (reference sequence). V gave up 8 bases and J gave up 5 bases, with 27 bases separating them. There are 17 residues in the CDR3. CDR3 protein: CASRKPPRRGPGETQYF. The CDR3 DNA is TGTGCCAGCCGAAAGCCGCCGAGGAGGGGTCCCGGCGAGACCCAGTACTTC.

This rearrangement joins TRBV5-4 to TRBJ1-4; D is ambiguous. This CDR3 is 13 amino acids long. Between the trimmed V and J ends, which lost 8 bases and 8 bases, there was a span of 16 bases. CDR1 is SGHNT and CDR2 is YYREEE in the germline V gene (reference sequence). The DNA of the CDR3 is TGTGCCAGTACCGGGAGCTTAGGGGAAAAACTGTTTTTT. This codes for CASTGSLGEKLFF.

The rearrangement links TRBV6-5 to TRBJ2-3, with a tentative D call TRBD2 (6 bases). CDR1 and CDR2 from the germline V gene are MNHEY and SVGAGI. This CDR3 is 15 amino acids long. Deletions cut 6 bases from V and 2 bases from J, with 15 bases between. CDR3 nucleotides: TGTGCCAGCAGCTCCGGCGGGGCCAACACAGATACGCAGTATTTT. It codes for CASSSGGANTDTQYF.

This clone appeared once. V usage is TRBV9 and J usage is TRBJ2-6; a possible D gene is TRBD2 (5 bases). V was cut by 0 bases and J by 3 bases, with 10 bases left in between. The CDR3 covers 16 residues. Germline V gene lookup returns CDR1 SGDLS and CDR2 YYNGEE. The CDR3 here is CASSVAARGGANVLTF. In DNA form, the CDR3 reads TGTGCCAGCAGCGTAGCAGCCCGGGGTGGGGCCAACGTCCTGACTTTC.

The chain uses TRBV19 and TRBJ2-2, with D hard to call. In germline, CDR1 is LNHDA, CDR2 SQIVND (reference sequence). V was clipped by 10 bases and J by 7 bases, with 10 bases between them. This CDR3 contains 11 residues. The CDR3 is CATTSGGELFF. In nucleotides, the CDR3 is TGTGCCACTACCTCGGGCGGGGAGCTGTTTTTT.

This clone was detected only a few times. V and J are TRBV28 and TRBJ2-5; TRBD2 matches at 12 bases. V dropped 6 bases and J dropped 2; count of bases not matched to a gene: 4. Germline assignment: CDR1 MDHEN and CDR2 SYDVKM. There are 15 residues in the CDR3. CDR3 protein: CASSLGLAGQETQYF. CDR3 bases: TGTGCCAGCAGCCTTGGACTAGCGGGACAAGAGACCCAGTACTTC.

This clone occurred once. This chain links TRBV18 with TRBJ1-2, with D possibly being TRBD1 (5 bases). CDR3 size: 13 residues. Trimming took off 0 bases at V and 8 bases at J, with 10 bases between the two ends. Germline V gene sequence: CDR1 KGHSH, CDR2 LQKENI. Written as DNA, the CDR3 is TGTGCCAGCTCACCACCGGTGGGGCAGGGCTACACCTTC. Protein sequence: CASSPPVGQGYTF. Full variable domain (rest looked up from reference TRBV18 and TRBJ1-2): NAGVMQNPRHLVRRRGQEARLRCSPMKGHSHVYWYRQLPEEGLKFMVYLQKENIIDESGMPKERFSAEFPKEGPSILRIQQVVRGDSAAYFCASSPPVGQGYTFGSGTRLTVV.

This clone was observed a few times. The chain links TRBV7-9 to TRBJ1-1; no clear D. Germline CDR1 and CDR2: SEHNR and FQNEAQ (reference sequence). This CDR3 has 15 residues. The germline V and J ends were trimmed by 2 bases and 1 base, with 11 bases remaining between them. CDR3 nucleotide sequence: TGTGCCAGCAGCTTATCGCAGGATCCGAACACTGAAGCTTTCTTT. As protein: CASSLSQDPNTEAFF.

The V gene is TRBV5-5, the J gene TRBJ1-2; tentatively, D is TRBD1 (5 bases). This CDR3 contains 13 residues. Germline V gene sequence: CDR1 SGHKS, CDR2 YYEKEE (reference sequence). V was pared by 1 base and J by 6 bases, with 10 bases between. In DNA form, the CDR3 reads TGTGCCAGCAGCTTGTCAGGGTTCGATGGCTACACCTTC. Translation: CASSLSGFDGYTF.

The CDR3 DNA reads as TGTGCCAGCAGCTTACGGGACGGGGGTAAGAATGAGCAGTTCTTC. Translated: CASSLRDGGKNEQFF. The chain couples TRBV7-9 to TRBJ2-1; weak D call: TRBD2 (6 bases). The CDR3 totals 15 residues. CDR1 and CDR2 (germline): SEHNR, FQNEAQ (reference sequence). Deletions cut 2 bases from V and 7 bases from J, with 15 bases between. Full variable domain (rest looked up from reference TRBV7-9 and TRBJ2-1): DTGVSQNPRHKITKRGQNVTFRCDPISEHNRLYWYRQTLGQGPEFLTYFQNEAQLEKSRLLSDRFSAERPKGSFSTLEIQRTEQGDSAMYLCASSLRDGGKNEQFFGPGTRLTVL.

This CDR3 is CDEDSQNTIYF. The CDR3 DNA is TGTGACGAGGACAGTCAAAACACCATATATTTT. The gene calls are TRBV21-1 and TRBJ1-3; TRBD1, as called in the table, went unchecked against the DNA. TRBV21-1 is a pseudogene segment. The CDR3 totals 11 residues.

The chain employs TRBV4-1 and TRBJ2-7; no reliable D call. Between the trimmed V and J ends, which lost 0 bases and 2 bases, there was a span of 14 bases. The CDR3 is made up of 16 amino acids. In germline, CDR1 is MGHRA, CDR2 YSYEKL. The CDR3 nucleotides read TGCGCCAGCAGCCAAGATCTCCACACCCCGACCTACGAGCAGTACTTC. Encoded protein: CASSQDLHTPTYEQYF.

The chain uses TRBV7-8 and TRBJ2-7; 8 nucleotides line up with TRBD2. Germline loops: CDR1 SGHVS, CDR2 FQNEAQ. J gave up 6 bases and V 5 bases, and 18 bases lay outside the gene matches. The CDR3 spans 17 residues. CDR3 protein: CASSHTGFETSEVEQYF. The DNA of the CDR3 is TGTGCCAGCAGCCACACAGGGTTCGAGACTAGCGAAGTCGAGCAGTACTTC.

V usage is TRBV7-3 and J usage is TRBJ2-5, with D tentatively TRBD1 (5 bases). The CDR3 has 15 residues. Per the germline V gene, CDR1 is SGHTA and CDR2 is FQGTGA. V dropped 2 bases and J dropped 5 bases, with 15 bases sitting between them. The CDR3, as DNA: TGTGCCAGCAGCTTATTTCAGGGTTCGTGGGAGACCCAGTACTTC. It codes for CASSLFQGSWETQYF.

The chain uses TRBV7-9 and TRBJ2-3; D unclear. V was cut by 3 bases and J by 2 bases, with 12 bases left in between. Germline CDR1 reads SEHNR; CDR2 reads FQNEAQ (reference sequence). The CDR3 runs to 15 residues. The CDR3 DNA reads as TGTGCCAGCAGCTTGGAGCGAGATCCCACAGATACGCAGTATTTT. Residues: CASSLERDPTDTQYF.

The V gene is TRBV5-1, the J gene TRBJ1-1; D call uncertain. Trimming took off 0 bases at V and 0 bases at J, with 12 bases between the two ends. Germline V lookup: CDR1 SGHRS, CDR2 YFSETQ. The CDR3 runs 16 residues. CDR3 residues: CASSLEGGSLNTEAFF. The CDR3, as DNA: TGCGCCAGCAGCTTGGAAGGAGGCAGCTTGAACACTGAAGCTTTCTTT.